This entry is about one T cell receptor beta chain. This clonotype turned up a few times. Its antigen is not yet known. No quality values exist for individual bases; no much larger clone is one base distant. The germline V gene (reference sequence) gives CDR1 as LNHDA and CDR2 as SQIVND. The V and J ends are trimmed by 4 bases and 5 bases, leaving 15 bases between them. There are 16 amino acids in the CDR3, from cysteine to phenylalanine inclusive. This entry keeps only the CDR3 DNA: 48 bases, framed from base 1. The sample comes from a study of early T cells in non-severe SARS-CoV-2 infection (dated by TCRdb to the early 2020s). Background on the whole study: Because TCR sequencing relied on bulk RNA taken from unsorted whole blood, pairing of alpha and beta chains was not possible.

This was a case-control study nested in a cohort of healthcare workers in London, UK, who had nasopharyngeal swab PCR tests and blood samples taken every week. Between 23 and 31 March 2020, the week of the UK lockdown, healthcare workers were enrolled and then followed up weekly for as long as 16 weeks. The investigation overall reported the following: VDJdb matching was skewed toward anti-spike CD8 responses and likely underestimated virus-specific expansions, missing private and CD4 specificities.

The library was made by 5' RACE. Sequenced on a NextSeq 500. The TCR library protocol attached unique molecular identifiers to individual cDNA molecules to correct for sequencing error and PCR bias. Sequencing covered both TCR alpha and beta chains, and within each sample the abundances of alpha and beta sequences were tightly co-correlated. In the source study's methods: V gene, J gene and CDR3 annotation of TCR sequences was performed with Decombinator V4. Expanded TCRs were defined as changing significantly between any two time points under a Poisson model with p below 0.0001. TCR abundances were normalised to the total number of TCRs sequenced per sample and expressed as counts per million. TRAV1-2 paired with TRAJ12, TRAJ20 or TRAJ33 defined MAIT TCRs, while TRAV10 paired with TRAJ18 defined iNKT TCRs. A search of VDJdb, accessed on 1 November 2021, was run for TCRs annotated to CMV, EBV and SARS-CoV-2, with TCRs annotated for multiple antigens excluded. Using fastp at Q25 and MiXCR, TCRdb reprocessed the public reads and kept productive beta chains. Each CDR3 protein appears once, grouped with its most common genes and DNA. The V and J calls and clone size are TCRdb's, not the authors'. Present in this sample are around 60,000 distinct CDR3 sequences, about 11% of which were seen just once. The ten largest make up less than 3.5% of the sample.

The origin of this receptor is an adult who was a healthcare worker with PCR-confirmed SARS-CoV-2 infection or an uninfected control (not recorded which). Here the chain combines TRBV19 and TRBJ1-6; no D gene is confidently identified. Sequenced material: whole blood, taken at baseline. The DNA sequence reads TGTGCCAGTAGTACCCGGGAGACCGGGGATAATTCACCCCTCCACTTT. Translated, this is CASSTRETGDNSPLHF.